This record covers a single T cell receptor beta chain. The data were obtained in a study of blood T cell repertoires in COVID-19. For the study at large: Italy, Spain and the United States were the sources of the convalescent and acute COVID-19 samples. The analysed material was cDNA or gDNA that came from T cells, B-cell-depleted T cells, or PBMCs.

Per the original data handling: The authors estimated nucleated cell counts from reference gene primer amplification. Profiled with immunoSEQ multiplex PCR; TCRdb holds only in-frame clones, not every one. V, J and clone size reflect that table, while D and trimming were determined from the DNA. The sample yields 100,000 to 150,000 clones, roughly 85% seen once. Germline values: CDR1 KGHDR, CDR2 SFDVKD. J gave up 5 bases and V 9 bases, and 6 bases lay outside the gene matches. This CDR3 is built from 13 residues. The chain links TRBV24-1 to TRBJ2-5, with 9 bases fitting TRBD1. The sequence came from a human donor in a cohort sampled during active COVID-19. Sequences were obtained from peripheral blood. This CDR3 reads CATGDRGTETQYF. In nucleotides, the CDR3 is TGTGCCACCGGCGACAGGGGGACGGAGACCCAGTACTTC.